These T cell receptor beta chains were read from a single sample in a study of T cell responses to AZD1222 COVID-19 vaccine. The repertoire was sequenced with immunoSEQ multiplex PCR; TCRdb's copy has only in-frame clones and lacks some. The sample includes some 99,000 clones, approximately 89% of them seen just once. This specimen was peripheral blood, taken 28 days after the second AZD1222 dose. The receptors originated from an adult who received the AZD1222 COVID-19 vaccine. CDR3s include the opening cysteine and the closing phenylalanine or tryptophan. A D gene is named only where the DNA matches it firmly. Rows give clone size only sometimes, using once, few, many, or a class for an expanded clone.

D	J	V	size	DNA	CDR3
TRBD1	TRBJ1-1	TRBV28	-	TGTGCCAGCTTTCAGGGGGGCGTGAACACTGAAGCTTTCTTT	CASFQGGVNTEAFF
-	TRBJ2-7	TRBV5-8	-	TGTGCCAGCAGCCCTATCCCTAACGAGCAGTACTTC	CASSPIPNEQYF
-	TRBJ1-1	TRBV27	few	TGTGCCAGCAGTTTATTGGGCCGTCGTTACTTCTTT	CASSLLGRRYFF
-	TRBJ1-1	TRBV11-1	-	TGTGCCAGCAGCTTGAGTTTCGGGGATGAAGCTTTCTTT	CASSLSFGDEAFF
-	TRBJ2-2	TRBV28	-	TGTGCCAGCAGTTATATTGCGGGGTCTACCTCCCCCGGGGAGCTGTTTTTT	CASSYIAGSTSPGELFF
-	TRBJ1-6	TRBV27	-	TGTGCCAGCAGCCCCGGACAAAGATATAATTCACCCCTCCACTTT	CASSPGQRYNSPLHF
-	TRBJ1-2	TRBV2	-	TGTGCCAGCAACGGGGGGAGGAGGAGGGTCGCCTATGGCTACACCTTC	CASNGGRRRVAYGYTF
-	TRBJ2-5	TRBV9	-	TGTGCCAGCAGCCCATCGGTGGGGTTTCAAGAGACCCAGTACTTC	CASSPSVGFQETQYF
TRBD2	TRBJ2-6	TRBV7-2	-	TGTGCCAGCAGCTTAACTAGCGGGAGGGGCGGGGCCAACGTCCTGACTTTC	CASSLTSGRGGANVLTF
-	TRBJ1-5	TRBV19	-	TGTGCCAGTAGTTCCTGGGCAGAATATAGCAATCAGCCCCAGCATTTT	CASSSWAEYSNQPQHF
-	TRBJ2-7	TRBV12-1	-	TGTGCCAGCAGCTTTGTCTCGTTGGACAATTCCGGGTTTTGGAACTACGAGCAGTACTTC	CASSFVSLDNSGFWNYEQYF
-	TRBJ1-2	TRBV6-6	-	TGTGCCAGCAGTTACTCGGAGGGTTCGAGGGGCTACACCTTC	CASSYSEGSRGYTF
-	TRBJ2-2	TRBV28	-	TGTGCCAGCAGTTTTATAGGTTCCCCACCCCGGGAGCTGTTTTTT	CASSFIGSPPRELFF
-	TRBJ2-6	TRBV5-1	-	TGCGCCAGCAGCTTGGCGGGAGCTTCTGGGGCCAACGTCCTGACTTTC	CASSLAGASGANVLTF
-	TRBJ2-5	TRBV3-1/TRBV3-2	-	TGTGCCAGCAGCCCGAACGCGGGGGCCTTGAAAGAGACCCAGTACTTC	CASSPNAGALKETQYF
-	TRBJ1-4	TRBV19	-	TGTGCCGGGGCTATAAGAGCGAATGAAAAACTGTTTTTT	CAGAIRANEKLFF
-	TRBJ2-2	TRBV6-2/TRBV6-3	-	TGTGCCAGCAGCCCCTATAGTCGTGGCGGGGAGCTGTTTTTT	CASSPYSRGGELFF
TRBD2	TRBJ2-7	TRBV5-1	-	TGCGCCAGCAGCTTGGCTAGCGGTGTGGGGGGAGACGAGCAGTACTTC	CASSLASGVGGDEQYF
TRBD2	TRBJ2-3	TRBV29-1	-	TGCAGCGTGGGGACTAGCGCAGATACGCAGTATTTT	CSVGTSADTQYF
-	TRBJ2-1	TRBV4-3	-	TGCGCCAGCAGCCAAGATTTAAGCGGGCTTGGCAATGAGCAGTTCTTC	CASSQDLSGLGNEQFF
-	TRBJ1-5	TRBV6-5	once	TGTGCCAGCAGTTACGGGACGACGGATCAGCCCCAGCATTTT	CASSYGTTDQPQHF
-	TRBJ1-5	TRBV7-9	once	TGTGCCAGCAGCTTAGGAGGCCCAACCCGCACCAATCAGCCCCAGCATTTT	CASSLGGPTRTNQPQHF
-	TRBJ2-7	TRBV7-8	few	TGTGCCAGCAGCACGTGGGACGCTGGCTCCTACGAGCAGTACTTC	CASSTWDAGSYEQYF
-	TRBJ1-5	TRBV4-1	-	TGCGCCAGCAGCCAAGAGGGTAGAAGCAATCAGCCCCAGCATTTT	CASSQEGRSNQPQHF
-	TRBJ1-2	TRBV19	once	TGTGCCAGTAGTATAGCATTGGGGGATGGCTACACCTTC	CASSIALGDGYTF
-	TRBJ1-6	TRBV5-1	-	TGCGCCAGCAGCCCAGGGGACCAGTTAACCTACCATTCACCCCTCCACTTT	CASSPGDQLTYHSPLHF
-	TRBJ2-2	TRBV5-1	-	TGCGCCAGCAGCGTACCACTAGAAAACACCGGGGAGCTGTTTTTT	CASSVPLENTGELFF
-	TRBJ1-2	TRBV6-5	-	TGTGCCAGCAGGAACAGGGTTACCGCGCGAGGCTACACCTTC	CASRNRVTARGYTF
TRBD2	TRBJ2-7	TRBV7-3	once	TGTGCCAGCAGCCCCACTAGCGGGAGCTACGAGCAGTACTTC	CASSPTSGSYEQYF
-	TRBJ2-6	TRBV5-8	-	TGTGCCAGCAGCTTGCGGGTGTCTGGGGCCAACGTCCTGACTTTC	CASSLRVSGANVLTF
-	TRBJ1-4	TRBV28	-	TGTGCCAGCAGTTTATGGGGGCAGACTAATGAAAAACTGTTTTTT	CASSLWGQTNEKLFF
-	TRBJ2-1	TRBV11-1	-	TGTGCCAGCAGCCATGGTAGGGGTTACAATGAGCAGTTCTTC	CASSHGRGYNEQFF
-	TRBJ1-2	TRBV30	once	TGTGCCTGGAGTACCCACAGGGATGGCTACACCTTC	CAWSTHRDGYTF
-	TRBJ1-2	TRBV5-6	-	TGTGCCAGCAGCTCGACGTTCTATGGCTACACCTTC	CASSSTFYGYTF
TRBD1	TRBJ1-5	TRBV7-2	once	TGTGCCAGCAGCCCTGACAGGGGAGGTCAGCCCCAGCATTTT	CASSPDRGGQPQHF
-	TRBJ2-3	TRBV10-3	-	TGTGCCATCAGTGAGTCGTGGGGGAGCACAGATACGCAGTATTTT	CAISESWGSTDTQYF
-	TRBJ1-1	TRBV7-2	-	TGTGCCAGCAGCCCGGGCCAGGCTAGGAACACTGAAGCTTTCTTT	CASSPGQARNTEAFF
-	TRBJ2-2	TRBV12-3/TRBV12-4	-	TGTGCCAGCAGTTTAGGGCAAACCGGGGAGCTGTTTTTT	CASSLGQTGELFF
TRBD2	TRBJ2-5	TRBV11-3	-	TGTGCCAGCAGACAAGGACTAGCGGGAGTCCAAGAGACCCAGTACTTC	CASRQGLAGVQETQYF
-	TRBJ2-7	TRBV15	-	TGTGCCACCGAGGAGCGTTTACAACCTATACACTACGAGCAGTACTTC	CATEERLQPIHYEQYF
-	TRBJ1-3	TRBV9	-	TGTGCCAGCAGCGTAGGGGGCGGGATTGGAAACACCATATATTTT	CASSVGGGIGNTIYF
TRBD1	TRBJ1-1	TRBV10-3	once	TGTGCCATCAGTGAGTCCCACAGGGGAAGGTTCACTGAAGCTTTCTTT	CAISESHRGRFTEAFF
-	TRBJ2-7	TRBV28	-	TGTGCCAGCAGTTGGGTCCCGGTTTATGACAGAAGGGCGGCGCGGGGTTTCTACGAGCAGTACTTC	CASSWVPVYDRRAARGFYEQYF
-	TRBJ2-3	TRBV7-3	-	TGTGCCAGCAGCTTAATTCCCAGCACAGATACGCAGTATTTT	CASSLIPSTDTQYF
-	TRBJ2-1	TRBV11-3	-	TGTGCCAGCAGCCTCTCGCGGTCCTACAATGAGCAGTTCTTC	CASSLSRSYNEQFF
-	TRBJ1-2	TRBV5-4	-	TGTGCCAGCAGCTTGGACGGTAGTGCGGGCTACACCTTC	CASSLDGSAGYTF
-	TRBJ1-1	TRBV21-1	-	TGTGCCAGCGAGTGGAACACTGAAGCTTTCTTT	CASEWNTEAFF
TRBD1	TRBJ1-3	TRBV18	-	TGTGCCAGCTCACCTGGGACAGCCATATCCACCATATATTTT	CASSPGTAISTIYF
TRBD2	TRBJ2-1	TRBV7-6	-	TGTGCCAGCAGCCCAGCTAGCGGACCCTACAATGAGCAGTTCTTC	CASSPASGPYNEQFF